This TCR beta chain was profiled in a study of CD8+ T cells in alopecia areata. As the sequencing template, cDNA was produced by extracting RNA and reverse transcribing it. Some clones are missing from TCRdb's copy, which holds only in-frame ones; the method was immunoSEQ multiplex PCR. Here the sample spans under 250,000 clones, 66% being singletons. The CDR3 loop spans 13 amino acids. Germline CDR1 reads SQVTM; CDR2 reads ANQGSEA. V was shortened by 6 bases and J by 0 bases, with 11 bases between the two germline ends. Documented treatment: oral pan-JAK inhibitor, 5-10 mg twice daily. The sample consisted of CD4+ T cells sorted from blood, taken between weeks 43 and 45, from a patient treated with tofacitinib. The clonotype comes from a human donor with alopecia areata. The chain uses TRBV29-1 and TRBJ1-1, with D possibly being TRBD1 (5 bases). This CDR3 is CSVAGKLNTEAFF. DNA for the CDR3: TGCAGCGTGGCAGGGAAATTGAACACTGAAGCTTTCTTT.